This T cell receptor beta chain was profiled in a study of spatial heterogeneity in lung cancer. Overall study context: Sequence detection consistently recorded a greater number of beta-chain than alpha-chain sequences.

A unique molecular identifier was carried by every single TCR cDNA molecule. MiXCR was run by TCRdb on the 5' RACE reads, yielding one entry per CDR3 protein. The repertoire holds around 74,000 distinct CDR3 sequences, with about an eighth as singletons. This clonotype was seen only a few times. Antigen: not known. Time point of the sample: sample taken at primary tumor resection. Whole RNA, isolated from tumor, nontumor lung or frozen PBMC, was sequenced without prior sorting. The donors comprised 60 to 85 untreated early-stage non-small cell lung cancer patients. General study findings and limits: At tumor resection, ubiquitous expanded TCRs were detected in blood more often than later.

The CDR3 sequence is 16 residues long. V was shortened by 0 bases and J by 7 bases, with 19 bases between the two germline ends. Germline-derived CDR1 and CDR2 are LGHNA and YNFKEQ. V and J are TRBV4-2 and TRBJ2-7; the D gene could be TRBD1 or TRBD2 (5 bases each). The TCR comes from a male donor with early-stage non-small cell lung cancer. The material sequenced was PBMCs, taken at surgery. CDR3 DNA: TGTGCCAGCAGCCAAGAACCGGCAGGGAGTCTCGGAGAGCAGTACTTC. Protein product: CASSQEPAGSLGEQYF.